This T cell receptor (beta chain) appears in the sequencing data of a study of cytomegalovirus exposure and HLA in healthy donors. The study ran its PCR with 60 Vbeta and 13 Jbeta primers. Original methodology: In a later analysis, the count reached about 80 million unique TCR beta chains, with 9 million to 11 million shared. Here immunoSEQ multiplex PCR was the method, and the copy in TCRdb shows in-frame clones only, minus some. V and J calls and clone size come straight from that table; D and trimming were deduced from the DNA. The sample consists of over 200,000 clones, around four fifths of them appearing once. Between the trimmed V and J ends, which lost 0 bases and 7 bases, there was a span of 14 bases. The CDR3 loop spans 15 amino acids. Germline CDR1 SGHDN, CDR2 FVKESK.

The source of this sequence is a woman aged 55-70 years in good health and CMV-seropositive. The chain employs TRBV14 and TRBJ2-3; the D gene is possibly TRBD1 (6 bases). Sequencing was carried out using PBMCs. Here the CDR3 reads CASSQEWTAPYTQYF. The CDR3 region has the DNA TGTGCCAGCAGCCAAGAGTGGACAGCGCCATATACGCAGTATTTT.